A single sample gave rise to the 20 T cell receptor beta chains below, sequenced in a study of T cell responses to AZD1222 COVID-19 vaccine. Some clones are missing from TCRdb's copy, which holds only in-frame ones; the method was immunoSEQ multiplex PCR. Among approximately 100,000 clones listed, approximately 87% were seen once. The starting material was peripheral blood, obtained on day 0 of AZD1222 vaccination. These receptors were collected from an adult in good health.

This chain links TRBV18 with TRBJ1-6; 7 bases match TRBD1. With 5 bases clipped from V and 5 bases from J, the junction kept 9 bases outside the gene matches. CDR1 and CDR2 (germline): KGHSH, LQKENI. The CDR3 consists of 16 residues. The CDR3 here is CASSRPTGTNNSPLHF. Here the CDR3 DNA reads TGTGCCAGCTCAAGACCGACAGGGACTAATAATTCACCCCTCCACTTT.

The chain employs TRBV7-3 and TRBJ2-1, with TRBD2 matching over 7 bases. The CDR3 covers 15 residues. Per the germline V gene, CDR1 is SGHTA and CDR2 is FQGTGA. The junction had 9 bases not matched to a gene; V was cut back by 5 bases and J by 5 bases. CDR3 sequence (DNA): TGTGCCAGCAGCCCTACCCGGAGCGGGGACAATGAGCAGTTCTTC. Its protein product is CASSPTRSGDNEQFF.

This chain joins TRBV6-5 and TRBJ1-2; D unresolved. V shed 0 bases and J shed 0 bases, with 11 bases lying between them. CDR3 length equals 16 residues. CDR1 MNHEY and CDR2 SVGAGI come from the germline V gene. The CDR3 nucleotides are TGTGCCAGCAGTTACTCGAGATTAGCAGCTAACTATGGCTACACCTTC. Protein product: CASSYSRLAANYGYTF.

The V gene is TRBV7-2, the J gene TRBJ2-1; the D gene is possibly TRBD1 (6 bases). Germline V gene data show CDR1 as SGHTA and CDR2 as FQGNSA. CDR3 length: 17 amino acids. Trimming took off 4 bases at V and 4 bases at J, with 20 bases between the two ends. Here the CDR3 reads CASSSLRQGRVYNEQFF. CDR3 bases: TGTGCCAGCAGCTCTCTAAGGCAGGGGAGAGTATACAATGAGCAGTTCTTC.

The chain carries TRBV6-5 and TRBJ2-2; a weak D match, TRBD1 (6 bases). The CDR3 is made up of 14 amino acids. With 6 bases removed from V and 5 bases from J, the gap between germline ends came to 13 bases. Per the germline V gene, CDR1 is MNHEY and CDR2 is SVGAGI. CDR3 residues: CASRGNRDTGELFF. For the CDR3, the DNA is TGTGCCAGCAGGGGAAACAGGGATACCGGGGAGCTGTTTTTT.

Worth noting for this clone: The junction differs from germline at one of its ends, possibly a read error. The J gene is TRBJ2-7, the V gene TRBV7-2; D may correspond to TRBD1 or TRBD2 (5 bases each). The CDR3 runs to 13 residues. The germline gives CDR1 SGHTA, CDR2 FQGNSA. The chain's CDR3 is CASSLAARGALRW. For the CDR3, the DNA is TGTGCCAGCAGCTTAGCGGCCAGAGGGGCCCTTCGATGG.

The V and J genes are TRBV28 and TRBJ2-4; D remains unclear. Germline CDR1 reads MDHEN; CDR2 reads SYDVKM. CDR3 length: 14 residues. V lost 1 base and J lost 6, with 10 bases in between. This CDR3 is CASSLSLGSNIQYF. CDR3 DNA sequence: TGTGCCAGCAGTTTATCCTTGGGATCAAACATTCAGTACTTC.

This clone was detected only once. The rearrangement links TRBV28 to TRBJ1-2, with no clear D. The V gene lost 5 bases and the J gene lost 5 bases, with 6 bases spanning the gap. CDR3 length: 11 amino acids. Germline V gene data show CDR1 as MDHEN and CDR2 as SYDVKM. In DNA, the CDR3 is TGTGCCAGCAGTCGCGGGTATGGCTACACCTTC. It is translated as CASSRGYGYTF.

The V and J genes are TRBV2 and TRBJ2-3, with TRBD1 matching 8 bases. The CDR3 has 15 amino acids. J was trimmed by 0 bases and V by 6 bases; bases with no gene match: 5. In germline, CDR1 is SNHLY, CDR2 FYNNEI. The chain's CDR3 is CASRPRTGSTDTQYF. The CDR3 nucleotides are TGTGCCAGCAGACCGAGGACAGGGAGCACAGATACGCAGTATTTT. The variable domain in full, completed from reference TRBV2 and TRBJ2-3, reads EPEVTQTPSHQVTQMGQEVILRCVPISNHLYFYWYRQILGQKVEFLVSFYNNEISEKSEIFDDQFSVERPDGSNFTLKIRSTKLEDSAMYFCASRPRTGSTDTQYFGPGTRLTVL.

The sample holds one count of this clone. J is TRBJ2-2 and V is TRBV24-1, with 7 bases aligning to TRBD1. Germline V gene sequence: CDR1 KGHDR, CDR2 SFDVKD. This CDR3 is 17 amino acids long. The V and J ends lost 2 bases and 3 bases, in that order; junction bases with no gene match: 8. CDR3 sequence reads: CATSDWNRDSYTGELFF. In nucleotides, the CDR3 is TGTGCCACCAGTGATTGGAACCGGGACAGCTACACCGGGGAGCTGTTTTTT.

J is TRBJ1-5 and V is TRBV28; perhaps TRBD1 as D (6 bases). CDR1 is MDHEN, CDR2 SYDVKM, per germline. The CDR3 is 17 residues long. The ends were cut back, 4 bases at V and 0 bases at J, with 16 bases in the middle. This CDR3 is CASSSLPGHYSNQPQHF. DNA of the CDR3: TGTGCCAGCAGTTCCCTCCCGGGACATTATAGCAATCAGCCCCAGCATTTT.

The CDR3 DNA follows: TGCGCCAGCAGACGGGACGGGAGCTCCTACGAGCAGTACTTC. Translation: CASRRDGSSYEQYF. The chain combines TRBV5-1 with TRBJ2-7; D may be TRBD2 (6 bases). The germline V gene encodes CDR1 SGHRS and CDR2 YFSETQ. The CDR3 length is 14 residues. V lost 5 bases, J lost 0 bases, and 12 bases lay in between. The entire variable domain, with the rest obtained from reference TRBV5-1 and TRBJ2-7, is as follows: KAGVTQTPRYLIKTRGQQVTLSCSPISGHRSVSWYQQTPGQGLQFLFEYFSETQRNKGNFPGRFSGRQFSNSRSEMNVSTLELGDSALYLCASRRDGSSYEQYFGPGTRLTVT.

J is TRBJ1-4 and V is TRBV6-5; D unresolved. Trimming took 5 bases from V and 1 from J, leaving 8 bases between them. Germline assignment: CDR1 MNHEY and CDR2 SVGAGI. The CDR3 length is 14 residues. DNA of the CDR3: TGTGCCAGCAGTCGGGCCGGAACTAATGAAAAACTGTTTTTT. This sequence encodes CASSRAGTNEKLFF.

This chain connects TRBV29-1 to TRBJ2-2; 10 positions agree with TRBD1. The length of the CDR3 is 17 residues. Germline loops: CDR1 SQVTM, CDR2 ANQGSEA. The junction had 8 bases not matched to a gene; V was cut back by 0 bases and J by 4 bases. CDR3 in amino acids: CSVEDRAGTGATGELFF. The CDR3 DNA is TGCAGCGTTGAAGATCGTGCTGGGACAGGGGCCACCGGGGAGCTGTTTTTT.

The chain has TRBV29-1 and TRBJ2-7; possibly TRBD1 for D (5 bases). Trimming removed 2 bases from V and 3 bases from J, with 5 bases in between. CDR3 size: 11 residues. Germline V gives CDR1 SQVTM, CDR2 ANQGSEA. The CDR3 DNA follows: TGCAGCGTTGAAAGGGGCTACGAGCAGTACTTC. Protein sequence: CSVERGYEQYF.

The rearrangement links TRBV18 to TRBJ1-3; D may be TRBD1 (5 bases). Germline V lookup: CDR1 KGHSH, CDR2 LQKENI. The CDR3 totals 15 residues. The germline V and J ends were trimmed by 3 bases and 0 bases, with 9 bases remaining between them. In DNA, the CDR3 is TGTGCCAGCTCACCGGGACGAAGCTCTGGAAACACCATATATTTT. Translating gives CASSPGRSSGNTIYF.

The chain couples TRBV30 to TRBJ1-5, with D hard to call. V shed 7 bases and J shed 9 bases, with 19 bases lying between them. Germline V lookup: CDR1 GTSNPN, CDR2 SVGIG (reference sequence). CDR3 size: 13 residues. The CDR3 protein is CAFGRAGQTPQHF. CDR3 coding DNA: TGTGCCTTCGGGCGGGCAGGTCAGACGCCCCAGCATTTT.

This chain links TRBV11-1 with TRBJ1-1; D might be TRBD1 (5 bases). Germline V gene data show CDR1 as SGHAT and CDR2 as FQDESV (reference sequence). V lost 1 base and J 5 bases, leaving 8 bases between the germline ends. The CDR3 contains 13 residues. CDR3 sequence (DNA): TGTGCCAGCAGCTTAGATCGGGGGACTGAAGCTTTCTTT. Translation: CASSLDRGTEAFF.

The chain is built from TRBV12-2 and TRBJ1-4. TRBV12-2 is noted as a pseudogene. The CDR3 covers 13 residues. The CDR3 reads CASRLEAPEKLFF. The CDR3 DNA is TGTGCAAGTCGCCTAGAGGCGCCTGAAAAACTGTTTTTT.

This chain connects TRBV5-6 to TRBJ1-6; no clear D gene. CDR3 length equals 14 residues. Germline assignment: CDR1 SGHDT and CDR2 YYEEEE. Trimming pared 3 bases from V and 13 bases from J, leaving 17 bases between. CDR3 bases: TGTGCCAGCAGCTATGAAAGGTCTATGGTGCCCCTCCACTTT. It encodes CASSYERSMVPLHF.